Each of the 5 T cell receptor beta chains below was sequenced from the same sample in a study of PD-1 blockade in mismatch repair-deficient tumors (dated by TCRdb to 2015 to 2018). Libraries were made using the immunoSEQ multiplex PCR assay. TCRdb obtained this table from immuneACCESS and retained in-frame rearrangements with V and J assigned. These tables miss some clones; where compared with another copy, unresolved V genes account for less than half of the shortfall, and the remainder is unexplained. This sample is represented by 45,000 to 55,000 clones; over 75% of them were singletons. Roughly 8.7% of the sample goes to the ten largest clones. The sequenced sample was peripheral blood, obtained approximately 20 weeks after starting pembrolizumab. The receptors were sampled from an adult with mismatch repair-deficient cancer.

The rearrangement uses TRBV19 and TRBJ1-5; D is unresolved. Deletions cut 5 bases from V and 3 bases from J, with 11 bases between. Germline V CDR1 and CDR2: LNHDA, SQIVND (reference sequence). The CDR3 runs to 14 residues. CDR3 amino acids: CASSPFGVNQPQHF. CDR3 bases: TGTGCCAGTAGTCCCTTCGGGGTCAATCAGCCCCAGCATTTT.

The rearrangement uses TRBV5-5 and TRBJ1-1, with a tentative D call TRBD1 (5 bases). The V end was cut by 0 bases, the J end by 0 bases, with 12 bases between. CDR1 and CDR2 from the germline V gene are SGHKS and YYEKEE (reference sequence). This CDR3 region has 16 residues. The CDR3 DNA follows: TGTGCCAGCAGCTTGGCTCAGGGCGGGATGAACACTGAAGCTTTCTTT. It specifies CASSLAQGGMNTEAFF.

This clone was recorded a few times. The chain combines TRBV5-1 with TRBJ2-1; 15 nucleotides agree with TRBD2. The CDR3 spans 17 residues. V dropped 3 bases and J dropped 8; count of bases not matched to a gene: 9. CDR1 is SGHRS and CDR2 is YFSETQ in the germline V gene. The CDR3 DNA follows: TGCGCCAGCAGCTCGGGACTAGCGGGAGGTCGGGGCGATGAGCAGTTCTTC. Its translation is CASSSGLAGGRGDEQFF.

This chain uses TRBV6-6 with TRBJ1-1; D is uncertain. Trimming stripped 4 bases from V and 1 base from J, with 7 bases between. The CDR3 spans 13 residues. Germline CDR1 is MNHNY and CDR2 is SVGAGI (reference sequence). The CDR3 is CASSSAANTEAFF. CDR3 nucleotide sequence: TGTGCCAGCAGTTCGGCGGCGAACACTGAAGCTTTCTTT.

This clone occurred a few times. This chain uses TRBV20-1 with TRBJ1-2; no definite D call. The CDR3 length is 10 residues. The V and J ends lost 0 bases and 7 bases respectively, with 3 bases between them. Germline values: CDR1 DFQATT, CDR2 SNEGSKA (reference sequence). CDR3 bases: TGCAGTGCTAGAGATAGTGGCTACACCTTC. Its translation: CSARDSGYTF.